This TCR beta chain was recovered during a study of circulating and synovial CD4+ cells in juvenile arthritis (dated by TCRdb to the mid-2010s). Background for the entire study: TCRbeta CDR3 repertoires of circulating HLA-DR+ CD4 T cells, bulk blood CD4 T cells and synovial CD4 T cells were compared within each patient. Repertoire sequencing aimed to confirm that a circulating synovial-like CD4 T cell subset was enriched in synovial clonotypes. What the work shows at the level of the full study, not this receptor alone: The difference between circulating pathogenic-like lymphocytes and bulk blood T cells was not detected by traditional Vbeta family usage analysis. Circulating pathogenic-like lymphocytes clustered with synovial T cells and shared a substantially higher fraction of CDR3 sequences with synovium than bulk blood. Because CPL samples and bulk blood CD4 samples differed in T cell genome counts by at least an order of magnitude, sample-size effects were addressed. Synovial and circulating pathogenic-like lymphocyte repertoires were less diverse than bulk blood CD4 repertoires, and some CPL samples were as oligoclonal as synovium. Since overlap with synovium went up as sequencing depth increased, the measured fractions of shared clonotypes likely underestimated the full repertoire overlap.

The sequenced samples came from patients who had active juvenile idiopathic arthritis. Cells were sorted immediately after thawing, with dead cells excluded using Live/Dead Fixable Near-IR Stain. This clone was seen just once. Its antigen target is currently unknown. There are no base qualities to consult, and no much larger clone falls within one base. Library preparation used the immunoSEQ multiplex PCR assay. An external provider performed TCRbeta CDR3 sequencing as a commercial service. Per the authors' processing: Productive nucleotide sequences and amino acid sequences obtained through in silico translation were used in the analyses. Diversity was measured as Renyi entropy over a range of alpha values, and the median of 200 repeated subsamples was taken to equalise sample size. The distance between each pair of repertoires was calculated as one minus the Chao-modified Jaccard index, which corrects for under-sampling, and this distance was used for clustering. Frequency-weighted overlap with synovial clonotypes was calculated over 200 sample sizes with 200 draws without replacement at each size, and the overlap was reported at the size of the smaller sample. TCRdb limited this immuneACCESS table to in-frame rearrangements with V and J called. A share of clones is missing; checked studies link under half to unresolved V genes, and the rest is unexplained. V, J and clone size are those of that table, while D and trimming were read from the DNA. The sample records around 32,000 clones, 90% to 95% of which are singletons. Jointly, the top ten make up about 0.66% of the sample.

The sequencing input was CD4+ T cells from blood. This TCR derives from a human donor with juvenile idiopathic arthritis.

The sequenced DNA: TGTGCCAGCAGCCGACAGGGGGTTGTCACAGATACGCAGTATTTT. Translated, it reads CASSRQGVVTDTQYF. The chain uses TRBV11-2 and TRBJ2-3, with 9 bases matching TRBD1. From V the trimming removes 5 bases and from J it removes 2 bases, while the gene matches leave 5 bases of the junction unaccounted for. The CDR3 goes from the cysteine to the phenylalanine over 15 residues. The read is trimmed to its CDR3 DNA, 45 bases read in frame from base 1. According to the germline V gene, CDR1 reads SGHAT and CDR2 reads FQNNGV.